The present entry profiles one TCR beta chain with its context. The record originates from a study of blood T cell repertoires in COVID-19. At the level of the study: Sample material is recorded as cDNA or gDNA derived from T cells, B-cell-depleted T cells, or PBMCs.

The CDR3 runs to 16 residues. Germline V CDR1 and CDR2: GTSNPN, SVGIG (reference sequence). Trimming removed 0 bases from V and 5 bases from J; junction bases left unmatched: 7. Under the authors' procedure: Amplification of reference gene primers was used by the study to estimate nucleated cell counts. Profiling relied on immunoSEQ multiplex PCR, and the TCRdb table lists in-frame clones only, not all of them. V and J calls and clone size are given by that table; D and trimming were obtained from the DNA. The sample has fewer than 450,000 clones, 80% to 95% seen once. The sample comprised PBMCs or T cells enriched from blood (not recorded which). The chain is built from TRBV30 and TRBJ1-5; TRBD1 matches 10 bases. The clonotype was recovered from a man between 18 and 29 years old who had recovered from COVID-19. DNA for the CDR3: TGTGCCTGGAGTGTACCCGGACAGGGGGTATATCAGCCCCAGCATTTT. This gives the protein CAWSVPGQGVYQPQHF.